The next 2 T cell receptor beta chains were all read from a single sample in a study of T cell repertoires in cytomegalovirus infection. TCRdb used MiXCR to reprocess the reads, holding one entry per CDR3 protein. The sample has 97,000 or so distinct CDR3 sequences, approximately 16% seen once. The specimen was PBMCs. These receptors were obtained from a human donor in good health (CMV status not recorded). Some clones in this sample may be carry-over from other donors' samples.

This sequence joins TRBV5-5 and TRBJ2-1; TRBD2 is a possible D gene (5 bases). The CDR3 extends over 14 amino acids. V gave up 2 bases and J gave up 3 bases, with 9 bases separating them. Germline V gene sequence: CDR1 SGHKS, CDR2 YYEKEE (reference sequence). The CDR3 DNA sequence: TGTGCCAGCAGCTTCGGGGAGCACTACAATGAGCAGTTCTTC. This codes for CASSFGEHYNEQFF.

This rearrangement joins TRBV5-1 to TRBJ1-1; D is unclear. The CDR3 length is 14 residues. The germline V gene encodes CDR1 SGHRS and CDR2 YFSETQ. V was clipped by 4 bases and J by 1 base, with 11 bases between them. CDR3 coding DNA: TGCGCCAGCAGCCCCCTGGAGGCGAACACTGAAGCTTTCTTT. It translates to CASSPLEANTEAFF.